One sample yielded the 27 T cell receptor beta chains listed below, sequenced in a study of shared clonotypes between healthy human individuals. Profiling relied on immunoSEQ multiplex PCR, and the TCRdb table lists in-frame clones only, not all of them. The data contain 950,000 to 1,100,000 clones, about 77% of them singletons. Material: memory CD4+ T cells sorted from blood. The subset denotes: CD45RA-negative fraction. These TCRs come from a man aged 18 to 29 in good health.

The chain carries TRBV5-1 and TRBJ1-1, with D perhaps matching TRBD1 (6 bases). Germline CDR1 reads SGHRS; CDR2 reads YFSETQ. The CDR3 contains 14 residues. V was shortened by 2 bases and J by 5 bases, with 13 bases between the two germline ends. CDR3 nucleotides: TGCGCCAGCAGCTTCACGGGGAGGGGGACTGAAGCTTTCTTT. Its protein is CASSFTGRGTEAFF.

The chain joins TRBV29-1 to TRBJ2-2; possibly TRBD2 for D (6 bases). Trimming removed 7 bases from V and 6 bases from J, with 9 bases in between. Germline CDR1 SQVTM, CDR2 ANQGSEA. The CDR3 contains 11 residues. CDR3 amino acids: CSAREAGELFF. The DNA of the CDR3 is TGCAGCGCCAGGGAGGCCGGGGAGCTGTTTTTT.

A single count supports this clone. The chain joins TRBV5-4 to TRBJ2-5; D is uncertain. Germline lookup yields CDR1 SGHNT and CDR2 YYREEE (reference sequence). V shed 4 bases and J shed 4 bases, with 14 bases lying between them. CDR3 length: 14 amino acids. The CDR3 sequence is CASSTDQRPETQYF. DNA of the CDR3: TGTGCCAGCAGCACCGATCAAAGGCCAGAGACCCAGTACTTC.

CDR3 DNA: TGTGCCAGCAGCTTTGCGGGAGGTCTGAGCCACGAGCAGTACTTC. This sequence encodes CASSFAGGLSHEQYF. The V and J genes are TRBV11-3 and TRBJ2-5; 8 nucleotides align to TRBD2. The J call may be wrong; the DNA end is better matched by TRBJ2-7. Germline lookup yields CDR1 SGHNT and CDR2 YENEEA. CDR3 length: 15 amino acids.

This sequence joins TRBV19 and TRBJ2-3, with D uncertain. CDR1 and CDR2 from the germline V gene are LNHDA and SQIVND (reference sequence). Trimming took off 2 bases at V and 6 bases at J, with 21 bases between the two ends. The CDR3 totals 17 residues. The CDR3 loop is CASSIMSVDPRSDTQYF. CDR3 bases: TGTGCCAGTAGTATAATGAGCGTCGACCCCCGGTCGGATACGCAGTATTTT.

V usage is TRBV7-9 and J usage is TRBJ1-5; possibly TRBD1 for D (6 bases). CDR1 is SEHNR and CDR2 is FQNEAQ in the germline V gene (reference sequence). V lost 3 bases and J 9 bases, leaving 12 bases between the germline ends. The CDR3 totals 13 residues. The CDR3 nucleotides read TGTGCCAGCAGCTTCGGGACAACGGGGCCCCAGCATTTT. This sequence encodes CASSFGTTGPQHF.

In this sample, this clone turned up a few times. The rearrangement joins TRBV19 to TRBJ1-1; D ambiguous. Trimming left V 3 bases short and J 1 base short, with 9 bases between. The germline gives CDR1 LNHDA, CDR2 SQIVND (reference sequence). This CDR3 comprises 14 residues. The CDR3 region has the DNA TGTGCCAGTAGTATTTACTGGGGGAACACTGAAGCTTTCTTT. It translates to CASSIYWGNTEAFF. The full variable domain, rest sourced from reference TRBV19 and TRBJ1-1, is DGGITQSPKYLFRKEGQNVTLSCEQNLNHDAMYWYRQDPGQGLRLIYYSQIVNDFQKGDIAEGYSVSREKKESFPLTVTSAQKNPTAFYLCASSIYWGNTEAFFGQGTRLTVV.

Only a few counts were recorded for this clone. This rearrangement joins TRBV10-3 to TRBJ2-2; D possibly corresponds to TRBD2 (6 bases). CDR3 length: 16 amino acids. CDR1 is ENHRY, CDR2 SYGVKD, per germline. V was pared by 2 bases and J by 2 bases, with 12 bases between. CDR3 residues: CAISERVAANTGELFF. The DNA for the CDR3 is TGTGCCATCAGTGAGAGAGTAGCGGCAAACACCGGGGAGCTGTTTTTT.

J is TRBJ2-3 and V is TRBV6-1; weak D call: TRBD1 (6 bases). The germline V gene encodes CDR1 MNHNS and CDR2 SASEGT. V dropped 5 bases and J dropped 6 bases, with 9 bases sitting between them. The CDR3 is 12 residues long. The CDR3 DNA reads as TGTGCCAGCAGTTCGAGGGGGGATACGCAGTATTTT. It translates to CASSSRGDTQYF.

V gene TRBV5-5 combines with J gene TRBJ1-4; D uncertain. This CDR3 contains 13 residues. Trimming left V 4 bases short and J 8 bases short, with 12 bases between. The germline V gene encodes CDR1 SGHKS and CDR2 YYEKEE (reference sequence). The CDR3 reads CASSRRLDEKLFF. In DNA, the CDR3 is TGTGCCAGCAGCCGCCGGCTGGACGAAAAACTGTTTTTT.

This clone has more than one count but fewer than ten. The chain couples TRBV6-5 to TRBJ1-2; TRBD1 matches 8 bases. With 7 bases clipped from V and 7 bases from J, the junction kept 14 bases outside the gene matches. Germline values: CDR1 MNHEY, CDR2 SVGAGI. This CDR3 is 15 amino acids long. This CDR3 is CASKAQWTGQGGYTF. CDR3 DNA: TGTGCCAGCAAAGCCCAATGGACAGGGCAGGGTGGCTACACCTTC.

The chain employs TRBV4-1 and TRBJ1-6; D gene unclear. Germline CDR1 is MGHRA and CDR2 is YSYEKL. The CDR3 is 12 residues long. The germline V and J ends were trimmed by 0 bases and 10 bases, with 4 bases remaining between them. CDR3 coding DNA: TGCGCCAGCAGCCAAGACGGATCACCCCTCCACTTT. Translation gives CASSQDGSPLHF.

CDR3: CASSSRSSSGANVLTF. The CDR3 DNA reads as TGCGCCAGCAGTTCAAGGAGCAGCTCTGGGGCCAACGTCCTGACTTTC. The rearrangement uses TRBV5-1 and TRBJ2-6; D remains unclear. V was clipped by 5 bases and J by 0 bases, with 12 bases between them. This CDR3 is 16 amino acids long. The germline gives CDR1 SGHRS, CDR2 YFSETQ.

Here the CDR3 reads CASSPGGLGNFEKLFF. The CDR3 nucleotides read TGTGCCAGTAGTCCGGGGGGGCTCGGTAATTTTGAAAAACTGTTTTTT. The chain recombines TRBV19 with TRBJ1-4, with D perhaps TRBD1 (6 bases). The length of the CDR3 is 16 residues. CDR1 and CDR2 (germline): LNHDA, SQIVND (reference sequence). Trimming stripped 5 bases from V and 7 bases from J, with 20 bases between.

CDR3 in amino acids: CASSLRAGGTNSPLHF. CDR3 coding DNA: TGTGCCAGCAGCTTAAGGGCCGGGGGGACCAATTCACCCCTCCACTTT. The genes are TRBV7-3 and TRBJ1-6, with a weak D call TRBD1 (5 bases). CDR1 and CDR2 from the germline V gene are SGHTA and FQGTGA. V was shortened by 1 base and J by 7 bases, with 14 bases between the two germline ends. CDR3 length: 16 amino acids.

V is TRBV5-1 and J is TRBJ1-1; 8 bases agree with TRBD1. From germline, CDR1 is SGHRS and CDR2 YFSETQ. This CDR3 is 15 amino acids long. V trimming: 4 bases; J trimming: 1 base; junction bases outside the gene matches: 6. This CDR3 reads CASSALQGGNTEAFF. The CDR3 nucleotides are TGCGCCAGCAGCGCATTACAGGGGGGGAACACTGAAGCTTTCTTT. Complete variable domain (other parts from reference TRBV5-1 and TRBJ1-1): KAGVTQTPRYLIKTRGQQVTLSCSPISGHRSVSWYQQTPGQGLQFLFEYFSETQRNKGNFPGRFSGRQFSNSRSEMNVSTLELGDSALYLCASSALQGGNTEAFFGQGTRLTVV.

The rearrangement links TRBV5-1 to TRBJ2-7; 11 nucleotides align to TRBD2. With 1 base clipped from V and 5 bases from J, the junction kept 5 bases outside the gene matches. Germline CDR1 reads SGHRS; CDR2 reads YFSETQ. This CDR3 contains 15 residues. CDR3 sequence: CASSLLGTSGHEQYF. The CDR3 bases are TGCGCCAGCAGCTTGTTAGGGACTAGCGGCCACGAGCAGTACTTC. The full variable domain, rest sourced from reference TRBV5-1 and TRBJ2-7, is KAGVTQTPRYLIKTRGQQVTLSCSPISGHRSVSWYQQTPGQGLQFLFEYFSETQRNKGNFPGRFSGRQFSNSRSEMNVSTLELGDSALYLCASSLLGTSGHEQYFGPGTRLTVT.

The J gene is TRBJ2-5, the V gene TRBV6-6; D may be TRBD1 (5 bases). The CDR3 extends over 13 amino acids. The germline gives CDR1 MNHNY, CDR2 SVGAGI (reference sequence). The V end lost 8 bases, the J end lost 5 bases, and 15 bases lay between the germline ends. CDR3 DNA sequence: TGTGCCAGCCTCCCTGCAGGGTCGGAGACCCAGTACTTC. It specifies CASLPAGSETQYF.

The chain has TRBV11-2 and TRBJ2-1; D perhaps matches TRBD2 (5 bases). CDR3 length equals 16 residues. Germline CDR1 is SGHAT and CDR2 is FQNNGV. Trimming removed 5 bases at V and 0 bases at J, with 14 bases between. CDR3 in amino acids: CASSPVSGPSYNEQFF. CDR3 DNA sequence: TGTGCCAGCAGCCCGGTAAGCGGTCCCTCCTACAATGAGCAGTTCTTC. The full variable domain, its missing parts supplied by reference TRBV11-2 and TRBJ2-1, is EAGVAQSPRYKIIEKRQSVAFWCNPISGHATLYWYQQILGQGPKLLIQFQNNGVVDDSQLPKDRFSAERLKGVDSTLKIQPAKLEDSAVYLCASSPVSGPSYNEQFFGPGTRLTVL.

CDR3 DNA sequence: TGTGCCAGCAGCCCGGCTTTAGAGAATTCACCCCTCCACTTT. Translated, it gives CASSPALENSPLHF. This chain joins TRBV9 and TRBJ1-6, with D uncertain. CDR3 length: 14 residues. The V and J ends lost 4 bases and 7 bases respectively, with 12 bases between them. In germline, CDR1 is SGDLS, CDR2 YYNGEE. The variable domain in full, with the rest retrieved from reference TRBV9 and TRBJ1-6, is DSGVTQTPKHLITATGQRVTLRCSPRSGDLSVYWYQQSLDQGLQFLIQYYNGEERAKGNILERFSAQQFPDLHSELNLSSLELGDSALYFCASSPALENSPLHFGNGTRLTVT.

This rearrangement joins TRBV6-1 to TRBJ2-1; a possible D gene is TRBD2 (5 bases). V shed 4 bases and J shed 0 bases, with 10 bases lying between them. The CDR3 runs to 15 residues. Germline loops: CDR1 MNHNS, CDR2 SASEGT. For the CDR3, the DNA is TGTGCCAGCAGTGGTAGCGCTAGCTCCTACAATGAGCAGTTCTTC. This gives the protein CASSGSASSYNEQFF.

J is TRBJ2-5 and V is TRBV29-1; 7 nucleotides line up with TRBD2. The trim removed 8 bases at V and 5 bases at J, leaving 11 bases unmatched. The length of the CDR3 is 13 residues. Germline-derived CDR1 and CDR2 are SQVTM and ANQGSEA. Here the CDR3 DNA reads TGCAGCACGGGAGGTGACCAAAGGGAGACCCAGTACTTC. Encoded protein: CSTGGDQRETQYF.

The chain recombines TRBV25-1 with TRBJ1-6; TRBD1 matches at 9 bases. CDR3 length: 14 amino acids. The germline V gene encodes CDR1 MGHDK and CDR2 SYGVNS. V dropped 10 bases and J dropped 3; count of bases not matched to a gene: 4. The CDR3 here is CATGQGSYNSPLHF. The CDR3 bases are TGTGCCACCGGACAGGGGAGCTATAATTCACCCCTCCACTTT.

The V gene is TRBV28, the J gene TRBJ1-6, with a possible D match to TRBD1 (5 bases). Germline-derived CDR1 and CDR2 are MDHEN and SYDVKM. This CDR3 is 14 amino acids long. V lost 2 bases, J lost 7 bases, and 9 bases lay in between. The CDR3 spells CASSLGTQNSPLHF. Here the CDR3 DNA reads TGTGCCAGCAGTTTAGGGACCCAAAATTCACCCCTCCACTTT.

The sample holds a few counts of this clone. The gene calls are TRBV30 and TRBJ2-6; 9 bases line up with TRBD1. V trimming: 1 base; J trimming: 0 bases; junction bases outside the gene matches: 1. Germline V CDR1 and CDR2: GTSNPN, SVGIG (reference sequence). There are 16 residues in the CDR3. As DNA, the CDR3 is TGTGCCTGGAGTGAGGGACAGGGCTCTGGGGCCAACGTCCTGACTTTC. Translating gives CAWSEGQGSGANVLTF. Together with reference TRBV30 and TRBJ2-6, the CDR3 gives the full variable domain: SQTIHQWPATLVQPVGSPLSLECTVEGTSNPNLYWYRQAAGRGLQLLFYSVGIGQISSEVPQNLSASRPQDRQFILSSKKLLLSDSGFYLCAWSEGQGSGANVLTFGAGSRLTVL.

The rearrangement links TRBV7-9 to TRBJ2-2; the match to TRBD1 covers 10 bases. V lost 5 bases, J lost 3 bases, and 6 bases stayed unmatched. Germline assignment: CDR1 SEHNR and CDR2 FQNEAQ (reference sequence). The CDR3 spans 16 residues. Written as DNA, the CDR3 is TGTGCCAGCAGCGCCGGACAGGGGGTGGACACCGGGGAGCTGTTTTTT. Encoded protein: CASSAGQGVDTGELFF.

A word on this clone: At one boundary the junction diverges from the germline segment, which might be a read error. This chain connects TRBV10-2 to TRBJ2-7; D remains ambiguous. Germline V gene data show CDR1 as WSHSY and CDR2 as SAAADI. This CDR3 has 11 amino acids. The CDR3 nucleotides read TGCGCCAGCAGTGACCTCGGCAGCGAGGCCTTC. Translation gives CASSDLGSEAF.